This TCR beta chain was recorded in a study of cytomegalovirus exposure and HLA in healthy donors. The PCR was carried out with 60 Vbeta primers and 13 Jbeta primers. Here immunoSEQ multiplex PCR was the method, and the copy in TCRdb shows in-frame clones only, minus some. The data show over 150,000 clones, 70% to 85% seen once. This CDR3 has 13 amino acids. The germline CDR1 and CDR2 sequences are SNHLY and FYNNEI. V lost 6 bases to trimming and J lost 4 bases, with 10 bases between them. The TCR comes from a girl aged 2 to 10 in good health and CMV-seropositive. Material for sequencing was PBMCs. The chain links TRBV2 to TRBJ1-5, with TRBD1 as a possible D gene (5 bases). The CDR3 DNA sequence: TGTGCCAGCAGCGATGACAGTAATCAGCCCCAGCATTTT. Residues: CASSDDSNQPQHF.